This record looks at one TCR beta chain sequence and its context. The antigen remains unidentified. This sample was included in a study of T cell responses to AZD1222 COVID-19 vaccine. Findings and limits, study-wide: Spike-specific TCR breadth rose after two AZD1222 doses, and depth rose as well. There were repertoire samples only from the period after the peak T cell response. Possibly, clonal diversity was underestimated; donors were largely white British and included more females. Among AZD1222 vaccinees, only six or seven were seropositive at baseline.

Method: immunoSEQ multiplex PCR; TCRdb's copy keeps in-frame clones and lacks some. The sample lists 130,000 or so clones; about 91% were seen once. The germline gives CDR1 MGHRA, CDR2 YSYEKL. The CDR3 covers 16 residues. Losses at the gene ends were 3 bases for V and 4 bases for J; bases not matched to a gene: 8. The chain recombines TRBV4-1 with TRBJ1-3; TRBD1 matches 8 bases. Sequencing used peripheral blood, obtained 28 days after the second AZD1222 dose. The TCR sequence derives from an adult who received the AZD1222 COVID-19 vaccine. The CDR3 sequence: CASSQKQGEQGNTIYF. CDR3 DNA: TGCGCCAGCAGCCAGAAACAGGGGGAGCAAGGAAACACCATATATTTT.